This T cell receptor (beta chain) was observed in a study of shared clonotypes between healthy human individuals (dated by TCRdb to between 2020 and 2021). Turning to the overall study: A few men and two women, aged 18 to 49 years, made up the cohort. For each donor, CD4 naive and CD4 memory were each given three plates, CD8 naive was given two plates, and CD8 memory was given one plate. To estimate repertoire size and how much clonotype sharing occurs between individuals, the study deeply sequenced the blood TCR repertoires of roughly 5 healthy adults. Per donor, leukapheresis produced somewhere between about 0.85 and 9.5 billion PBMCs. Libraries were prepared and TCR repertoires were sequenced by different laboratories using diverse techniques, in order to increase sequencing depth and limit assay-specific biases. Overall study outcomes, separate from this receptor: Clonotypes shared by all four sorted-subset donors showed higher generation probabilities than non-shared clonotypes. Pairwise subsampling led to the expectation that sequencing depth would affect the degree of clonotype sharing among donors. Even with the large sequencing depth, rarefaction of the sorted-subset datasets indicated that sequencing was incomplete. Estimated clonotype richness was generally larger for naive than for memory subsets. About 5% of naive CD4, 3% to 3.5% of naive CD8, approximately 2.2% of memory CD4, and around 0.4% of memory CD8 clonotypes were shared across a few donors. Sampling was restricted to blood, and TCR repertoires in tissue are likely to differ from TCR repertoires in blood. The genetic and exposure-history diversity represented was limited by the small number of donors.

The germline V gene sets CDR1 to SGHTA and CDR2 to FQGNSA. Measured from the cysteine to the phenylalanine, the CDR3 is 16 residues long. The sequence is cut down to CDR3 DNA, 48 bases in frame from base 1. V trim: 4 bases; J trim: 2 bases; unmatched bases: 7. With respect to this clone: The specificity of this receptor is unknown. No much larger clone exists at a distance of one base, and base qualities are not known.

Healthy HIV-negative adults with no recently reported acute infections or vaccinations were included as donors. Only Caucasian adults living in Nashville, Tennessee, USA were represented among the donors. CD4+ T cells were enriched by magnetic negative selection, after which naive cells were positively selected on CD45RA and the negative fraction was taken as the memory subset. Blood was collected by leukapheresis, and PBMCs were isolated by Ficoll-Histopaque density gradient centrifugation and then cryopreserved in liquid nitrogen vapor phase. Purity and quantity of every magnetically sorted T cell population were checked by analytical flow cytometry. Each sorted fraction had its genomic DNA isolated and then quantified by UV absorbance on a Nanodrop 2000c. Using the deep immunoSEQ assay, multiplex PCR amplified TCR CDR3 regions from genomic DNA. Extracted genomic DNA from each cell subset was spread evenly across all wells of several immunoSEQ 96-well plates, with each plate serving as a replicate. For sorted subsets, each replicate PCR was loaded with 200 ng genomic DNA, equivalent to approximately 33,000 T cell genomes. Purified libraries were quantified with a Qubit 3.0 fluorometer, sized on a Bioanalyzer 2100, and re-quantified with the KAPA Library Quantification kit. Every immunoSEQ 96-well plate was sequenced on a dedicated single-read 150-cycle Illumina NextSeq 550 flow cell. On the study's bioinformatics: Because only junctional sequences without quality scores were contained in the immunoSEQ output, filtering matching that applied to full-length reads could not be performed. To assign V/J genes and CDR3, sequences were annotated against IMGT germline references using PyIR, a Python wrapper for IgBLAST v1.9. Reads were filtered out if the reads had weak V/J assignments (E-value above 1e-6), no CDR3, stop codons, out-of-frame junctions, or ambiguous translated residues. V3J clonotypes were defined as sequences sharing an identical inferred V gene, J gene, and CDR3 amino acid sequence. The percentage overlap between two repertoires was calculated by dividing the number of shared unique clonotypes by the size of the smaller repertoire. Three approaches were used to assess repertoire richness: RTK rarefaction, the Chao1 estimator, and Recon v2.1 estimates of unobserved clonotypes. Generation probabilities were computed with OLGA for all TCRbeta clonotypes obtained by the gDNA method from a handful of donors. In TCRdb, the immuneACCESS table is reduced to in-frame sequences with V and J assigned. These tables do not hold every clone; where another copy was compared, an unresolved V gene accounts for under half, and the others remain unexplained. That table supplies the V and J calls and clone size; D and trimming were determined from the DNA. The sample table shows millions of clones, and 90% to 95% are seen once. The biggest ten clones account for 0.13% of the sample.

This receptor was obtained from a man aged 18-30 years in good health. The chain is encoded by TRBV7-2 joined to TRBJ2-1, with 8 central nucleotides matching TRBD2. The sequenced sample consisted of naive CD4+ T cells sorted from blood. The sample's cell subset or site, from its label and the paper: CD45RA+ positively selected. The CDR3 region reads CASSSPAGGAYNEQFF. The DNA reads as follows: TGTGCCAGCAGCTCCCCTGCGGGAGGAGCCTACAATGAGCAGTTCTTC.